This T cell receptor (beta chain) comes out of a study of blood T cell repertoires in COVID-19. Study at large: The cDNA or gDNA used as material had been derived from T cells, B-cell-depleted T cells, or PBMCs.

Libraries were prepared by immunoSEQ multiplex PCR; TCRdb keeps only in-frame clonotypes and omits some of them. The repertoire consists of 150,000 to 200,000 clones, with around 80% occurring once and the leading ten covering around a sixth. Germline V gene sequence: CDR1 SGHAT, CDR2 FQNNGV. The CDR3 extends over 14 amino acids. The ends lost 6 bases at V and 6 bases at J; junction bases unmatched: 10. Sequenced input: PBMCs or T cells enriched from blood (not recorded which). The receptor was isolated from a woman between 45 and 60 years old who had recovered from COVID-19. The rearrangement joins TRBV11-2 to TRBJ1-2, with 7 nucleotides matching TRBD1. CDR3: CASSPRRGGDGYTF. In DNA, the CDR3 is TGTGCCAGCAGTCCCCGTAGAGGGGGCGATGGCTACACCTTC.